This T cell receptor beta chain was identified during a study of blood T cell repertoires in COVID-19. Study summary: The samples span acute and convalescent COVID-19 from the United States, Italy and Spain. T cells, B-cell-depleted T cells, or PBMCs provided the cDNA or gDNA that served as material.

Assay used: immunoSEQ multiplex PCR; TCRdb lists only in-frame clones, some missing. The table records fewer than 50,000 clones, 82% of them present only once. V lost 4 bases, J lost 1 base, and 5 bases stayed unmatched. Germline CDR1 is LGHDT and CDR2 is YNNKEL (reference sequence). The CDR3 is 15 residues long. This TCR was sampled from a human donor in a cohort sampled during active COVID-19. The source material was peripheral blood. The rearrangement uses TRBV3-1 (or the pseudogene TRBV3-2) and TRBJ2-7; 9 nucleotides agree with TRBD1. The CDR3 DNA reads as TGTGCCAGCAGCCGACCGGGACAGGGTTCCTACGAGCAGTACTTC. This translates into CASSRPGQGSYEQYF.